The T cell receptor (beta chain) described here comes from a study of cytomegalovirus exposure and HLA in healthy donors. Study-wide results and caveats: Cytomegalovirus-associated status was assigned to about 170 TCR beta chains.

PCR amplification relied on 60 Vbeta primers (plus 13 Jbeta primers). The table came from immunoSEQ multiplex PCR; TCRdb's copy has only in-frame clones and leaves some out. The sample holds about 130,000 clones, about 85% seen once. Germline CDR1 reads SGDLS; CDR2 reads YYNGEE. V dropped 3 bases and J dropped 5; count of bases not matched to a gene: 5. The CDR3 sequence is 15 residues long. Note on this clone: Its antigen is not identified.

This TCR was sampled from a boy aged 5-17 years in good health and CMV-seronegative. Sample: PBMCs. The chain combines TRBV9 with TRBJ2-1; TRBD2 matches at 10 bases. CDR3 in amino acids: CASSALAGVNNEQFF. The CDR3 DNA follows: TGTGCCAGCAGCGCTCTAGCGGGAGTAAACAATGAGCAGTTCTTC.